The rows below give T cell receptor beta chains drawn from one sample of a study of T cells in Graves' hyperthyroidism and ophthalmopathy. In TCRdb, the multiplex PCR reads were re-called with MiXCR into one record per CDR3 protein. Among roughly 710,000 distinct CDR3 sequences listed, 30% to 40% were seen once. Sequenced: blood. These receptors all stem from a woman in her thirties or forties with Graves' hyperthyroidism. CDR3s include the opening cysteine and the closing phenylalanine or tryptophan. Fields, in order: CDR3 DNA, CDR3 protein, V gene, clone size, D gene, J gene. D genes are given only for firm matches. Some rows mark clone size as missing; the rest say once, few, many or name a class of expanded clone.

DNA: TGTGCCGCCCAGGGGGTAGGGGATTCACCCCTCCACTTT
CDR3: CAAQGVGDSPLHF
V: TRBV10-3
size: many
D: TRBD1
J: TRBJ1-6

DNA: TGTGCCAGCGGAACAGGGGTATCCTACACCTTC
CDR3: CASGTGVSYTF
V: TRBV7-9
size: many
D: TRBD1
J: TRBJ1-2

DNA: TGTGCCATCAGTGAGCCCAGACAGGGGCGCGATGAAAAACTGTTTTTT
CDR3: CAISEPRQGRDEKLFF
V: TRBV10-3
size: many
D: TRBD1
J: TRBJ1-4

DNA: TGCGCCAGCAGCCAAGGTGTTAGCGGGAGATCGAGGTTGGAGACCCAGTACTTC
CDR3: CASSQGVSGRSRLETQYF
V: TRBV4-3
size: .
D: TRBD2
J: TRBJ2-5

DNA: TGCAGTGCTAGGGGGCTAGGGGAGCAGTACTTC
CDR3: CSARGLGEQYF
V: TRBV20-1
size: many
D: .
J: TRBJ2-7

DNA: TGTGCCAGCAGTTACTTGTGGACAGCGGATGAAGCTTTCTTT
CDR3: CASSYLWTADEAFF
V: TRBV6-5
size: .
D: .
J: TRBJ1-1

DNA: TGCAGTGCTAGAGTCGAACCTTATGGCTACACCTTC
CDR3: CSARVEPYGYTF
V: TRBV20-1
size: many
D: .
J: TRBJ1-2

DNA: TGTGCCAGTACCGCACACGCGATGAACACTGAAGCTTTCTTT
CDR3: CASTAHAMNTEAFF
V: TRBV19
size: many
D: .
J: TRBJ1-1

DNA: TGCAGTGCTGCACGGGGGACGGACTATGGCTACACCTTC
CDR3: CSAARGTDYGYTF
V: TRBV20-1
size: many
D: .
J: TRBJ1-2

DNA: TGCGCCAGCAGCCTCTCGACAGGGGCCAATTCACCCCTCCACTTT
CDR3: CASSLSTGANSPLHF
V: TRBV4-3
size: many
D: TRBD1
J: TRBJ1-6

DNA: TGCAGTGCCACATTCGGGGAACGGGAGACCCAGTACTTC
CDR3: CSATFGERETQYF
V: TRBV20-1
size: many
D: .
J: TRBJ2-5

DNA: TGTGCCAGCAGCTTAGAGACGTTCCTATCTGGGGCCAACGTCCTGACTTTC
CDR3: CASSLETFLSGANVLTF
V: TRBV5-1
size: few
D: .
J: TRBJ2-6

DNA: TGTGCCAGCAGCGTAGGGGGAGGACAAAAGACCCAGTACTTC
CDR3: CASSVGGGQKTQYF
V: TRBV9
size: many
D: .
J: TRBJ2-5

DNA: TGTGCCAGCAGTGTGGAGGGGATTGGGGAGCTGTTTTTT
CDR3: CASSVEGIGELFF
V: TRBV2
size: .
D: .
J: TRBJ2-2

DNA: TGTGCCAGCAGCTCAGAGTTCTCCTACGAGCAGTACTTC
CDR3: CASSSEFSYEQYF
V: TRBV7-9
size: many
D: .
J: TRBJ2-7

DNA: TGTGCCAGCAGTCCTGAGCTTATCCACACCTACGAGCAGTACTTC
CDR3: CASSPELIHTYEQYF
V: TRBV2
size: many
D: .
J: TRBJ2-7

DNA: TGTGCCAGCAGCACAGACGCAGGACACGAAAGTGAAGCTTTCTTT
CDR3: CASSTDAGHESEAFF
V: TRBV7-2
size: many
D: .
J: TRBJ1-1

DNA: TGCGCCAGCAGCCTAAACCCAGCTACTGTCGGGAACACCATATATTTT
CDR3: CASSLNPATVGNTIYF
V: TRBV4-1
size: .
D: .
J: TRBJ1-3

DNA: TGTGCCAGCAGCCAGAACCCCCAAGAGACCCAGTACTTC
CDR3: CASSQNPQETQYF
V: TRBV7-2
size: many
D: .
J: TRBJ2-5

DNA: TGCGCCAGCAGACTCAGGACAGGCACCGGGGAGCTGTTTTTT
CDR3: CASRLRTGTGELFF
V: TRBV5-1
size: many
D: TRBD1
J: TRBJ2-2

DNA: TGCGCCAGCAGTGATGGCAGCCAATGGCGCGGGGGGGAGACCCAGTACTTC
CDR3: CASSDGSQWRGGETQYF
V: TRBV10-1
size: once
D: TRBD2
J: TRBJ2-5

DNA: TGTGCCAGCAGTAAACAAGACGGACGGGAGCTGTTTTTT
CDR3: CASSKQDGRELFF
V: TRBV2
size: many
D: .
J: TRBJ2-2

DNA: TGTGCCAGCATGGGACAGGGGGCGCTTTCCAACACTGAAGCTTTCTTT
CDR3: CASMGQGALSNTEAFF
V: TRBV2
size: .
D: TRBD1
J: TRBJ1-1

DNA: TGCAGTGCCCGCCTTTTAGGACTAGCGGGACACCAAGAGACCCAGTACTTC
CDR3: CSARLLGLAGHQETQYF
V: TRBV20-1
size: .
D: TRBD2
J: TRBJ2-5

DNA: TGTGCCAGCAGCATACAACAGGGAGGAGGTGAAAAACTGTTTTTT
CDR3: CASSIQQGGGEKLFF
V: TRBV5-4
size: .
D: .
J: TRBJ1-4

DNA: TGTGCCATCAGTGAGGGAGCCCAGATGAACACTGAAGCTTTCTTT
CDR3: CAISEGAQMNTEAFF
V: TRBV10-3
size: many
D: .
J: TRBJ1-1

DNA: TGTGCCAGCAGTTTAGGATACGGCCAGGGACCTTATGGCTACACCTTC
CDR3: CASSLGYGQGPYGYTF
V: TRBV12-3/TRBV12-4
size: few
D: .
J: TRBJ1-2

DNA: TGTGCCAGCAGTTCAGGGGCTGGAAACACCATATATTTT
CDR3: CASSSGAGNTIYF
V: TRBV7-2
size: many
D: .
J: TRBJ1-3

DNA: TGTGCCAGCAGCTTATATGGATATCGGACCTCCTACAATGAGCAGTTCTTC
CDR3: CASSLYGYRTSYNEQFF
V: TRBV7-2
size: .
D: .
J: TRBJ2-1

DNA: TGTGCCAGTAAGGACCAGGGATGGAATTCACCCCTCCACTTT
CDR3: CASKDQGWNSPLHF
V: TRBV2
size: many
D: .
J: TRBJ1-6

DNA: TGTGCCAGCAGCTCCCCGGGACAGGCGAACACCATATATTTT
CDR3: CASSSPGQANTIYF
V: TRBV11-1
size: .
D: TRBD1
J: TRBJ1-3

DNA: TGTGCCAGTAGTATCCCGAGACCCGATACCGACTTGGCTAATGAAAAACTGTTTTTT
CDR3: CASSIPRPDTDLANEKLFF
V: TRBV19
size: .
D: .
J: TRBJ1-4

DNA: TGTGCCATCAGTTGGGGGAGCTCCTATAATTCACCCCTCCACTTT
CDR3: CAISWGSSYNSPLHF
V: TRBV10-3
size: many
D: .
J: TRBJ1-6

DNA: TGTGCCAGCAGTCTGGGTCTAGCGGGAGGGGACCAAGAGACCCAGTACTTC
CDR3: CASSLGLAGGDQETQYF
V: TRBV6-5
size: .
D: TRBD2
J: TRBJ2-5

DNA: TGTGCCAGCAGCTTAGTGGGTTTGAATCAGCCCCAGCATTTT
CDR3: CASSLVGLNQPQHF
V: TRBV7-2
size: many
D: .
J: TRBJ1-5

DNA: TGTGCCAGCAGCTGGGGACTAGCGGAGCCTCAAGAGACCCAGTACTTC
CDR3: CASSWGLAEPQETQYF
V: TRBV11-2
size: few
D: TRBD2
J: TRBJ2-5

DNA: TGTGCCAGTACCCCGGAGGGAGGGCCCCGCGGCTATGGCTACACCTTC
CDR3: CASTPEGGPRGYGYTF
V: TRBV19
size: .
D: .
J: TRBJ1-2

DNA: TGTGCCAGCAGTCGAGGACAGGGGGCGAGAAATTCACCCCTCCACTTT
CDR3: CASSRGQGARNSPLHF
V: TRBV2
size: many
D: TRBD1
J: TRBJ1-6

DNA: TGTGCCAGCAGCTTCGGAGGGTGGGACACTGAAGCTTTCTTT
CDR3: CASSFGGWDTEAFF
V: TRBV7-9
size: few
D: .
J: TRBJ1-1

DNA: TGCAGTGCTAGGACACTCTCCTCCTACGAGCAGTACTTC
CDR3: CSARTLSSYEQYF
V: TRBV20-1
size: many
D: .
J: TRBJ2-7

DNA: TGCAGTGCTAGAGATCTTTTCTCTGGGTCCAACGTCCTGACTTTC
CDR3: CSARDLFSGSNVLTF
V: TRBV20-1
size: .
D: .
J: TRBJ2-6

DNA: TGTGCCAGCAGTCAGCAAGCGAAGAACACTGAAGCTTTCTTT
CDR3: CASSQQAKNTEAFF
V: TRBV7-3
size: many
D: .
J: TRBJ1-1

DNA: TGTGCCAGCAGCGTGAACGCGTGGGGACAGGGTGACACCGGGGAGCTGTTTTTT
CDR3: CASSVNAWGQGDTGELFF
V: TRBV11-2
size: few
D: TRBD1
J: TRBJ2-2

DNA: TGTGCCATCAGTTACGGACAGAACTATGGCTACACCTTC
CDR3: CAISYGQNYGYTF
V: TRBV6-5
size: .
D: .
J: TRBJ1-2

DNA: TGTGCCAGCAGCCCCCCTCCTCGACAGGGAGGAACTGAAGCTTTCTTT
CDR3: CASSPPPRQGGTEAFF
V: TRBV7-9
size: .
D: TRBD1
J: TRBJ1-1

DNA: TGTGCCAGCACGGGACGGCACGGGGATCAGCCCCAGCATTTT
CDR3: CASTGRHGDQPQHF
V: TRBV6-6
size: .
D: .
J: TRBJ1-5